The clone carrying this T cell receptor beta chain was counted between two and nine times. This sample was taken from a study of identical twins. TCRdb fed the 5' RACE reads into MiXCR, producing one record per CDR3 protein. This repertoire shows 650,000 to 750,000 distinct CDR3 sequences, 21% found once; its top ten account for around 4.4%. This CDR3 region has 12 residues. Deletions cut 6 bases from V and 3 bases from J, with 11 bases between. In germline, CDR1 is DFQATT, CDR2 SNEGSKA (reference sequence). These data also formed part of another study, on T cells expressing NK-cell markers.

The V and J genes are TRBV20-1 and TRBJ1-1, with D uncertain. The clonotype originates from a woman aged 18-30 years in good health. Sequencing was performed on PBMCs. CDR3 amino acids: CSANRGYTEAFF. CDR3 bases: TGCAGTGCCAATCGGGGTTACACTGAAGCTTTCTTT.